This is a list of T cell receptor beta chains from one sample in a study of blood T cells in healthy people across ages. TCRdb processed the 5' RACE reads anew with MiXCR; each CDR3 protein has one entry. The sample records under 2,000,000 distinct CDR3 sequences, about 50% being singletons. Sequences were obtained from blood. The receptors were sampled from a woman between 40 and 50 years old in good health. Both conserved end residues are part of each CDR3. D genes are given only for firm matches. Size is stated for part of the rows, as once, few or many counts, or as a class when the clone is expanded.

v_call,cdr3_length,clone_size,j_call,d_call,cdr3_aa,cdr3_nt
TRBV10-3,14,few,TRBJ2-3,TRBD1,CAITRQGATDTQYF,TGTGCCATCACTCGACAGGGGGCTACAGATACGCAGTATTTT
TRBV2,14,NA,TRBJ1-1,NA,CASSEGRWGTEAFF,TGTGCCAGCAGTGAAGGGCGTTGGGGAACGGAAGCTTTCTTT
TRBV29-1,14,few,TRBJ2-1,NA,CSVELESSYNEQFF,TGCAGCGTTGAACTGGAGAGCTCCTACAATGAGCAGTTCTTC
TRBV15,13,few,TRBJ1-4,NA,CATSREPAEKLFF,TGTGCCACCAGCAGGGAGCCCGCTGAAAAACTGTTTTTT
TRBV6-2/TRBV6-3,14,once,TRBJ2-3,NA,CASGDYRTTDTQYF,TGTGCCAGCGGAGATTACAGGACCACAGATACGCAGTATTTT
TRBV7-2,15,few,TRBJ1-6,TRBD1,CASSLNGQGHSPLHF,TGTGCCAGCAGCTTAAACGGACAGGGACACTCACCCCTCCACTTT
TRBV5-1,15,once,TRBJ2-7,NA,CASSLAPRTEYEQYF,TGCGCCAGCAGCTTGGCCCCAAGGACCGAGTACGAGCAGTACTTC
TRBV7-2,11,few,TRBJ1-6,NA,CASSLEGTLHF,TGTGCCAGCAGCTTAGAAGGGACCCTCCACTTT
TRBV20-1,14,NA,TRBJ2-1,NA,CSASLLGRRTEQFF,TGCAGTGCCTCCCTTCTAGGAAGAAGGACAGAGCAGTTCTTC
TRBV6-1,14,few,TRBJ2-7,NA,CASSEHSGPYEQYF,TGTGCCAGCAGTGAACACAGCGGGCCTTACGAGCAGTACTTC
TRBV20-1,14,NA,TRBJ2-3,NA,CSARDQGSGDTQYF,TGCAGTGCTAGAGATCAGGGGTCTGGAGATACGCAGTATTTT
TRBV11-2,16,NA,TRBJ2-7,TRBD2,CASSLGTSGTSYEQYF,TGTGCCAGCAGCTTAGGGACTAGCGGGACCTCCTACGAGCAGTACTTC
TRBV20-1,14,NA,TRBJ2-3,TRBD1,CSPGRQGGTDTQYF,TGCAGTCCCGGAAGACAGGGGGGCACAGATACGCAGTATTTT
TRBV9,14,few,TRBJ2-1,TRBD2,CASSVRAGANEQFF,TGTGCCAGCAGCGTTCGAGCGGGGGCCAATGAGCAGTTCTTC
TRBV18,13,many,TRBJ2-5,NA,CASSPGFQETQYF,TGTGCCAGCAGCCCCGGTTTCCAAGAGACCCAGTACTTC
TRBV7-2,13,few,TRBJ2-5,NA,CASRTRDTETQYF,TGTGCCAGCAGGACGCGCGACACAGAGACCCAGTACTTC
TRBV12-3/TRBV12-4,16,NA,TRBJ2-3,NA,CASSPRRRGRIDTQYF,TGTGCCAGCAGTCCTCGAAGAAGAGGCAGGATAGATACGCAGTATTTT
TRBV4-3,15,once,TRBJ2-1,TRBD1,CASSQDGTGPDEQFF,TGCGCCAGCAGCCAAGATGGGACAGGCCCTGATGAGCAGTTCTTC
TRBV7-2,15,NA,TRBJ2-2,TRBD2,CASRFSGGNTGELFF,TGTGCCAGCAGGTTCTCGGGGGGGAACACCGGGGAGCTGTTTTTT
TRBV7-7,15,few,TRBJ2-5,NA,CASSLPGSLRETQYF,TGTGCTAGCAGCTTACCGGGGTCTCTAAGGGAGACCCAGTACTTC
TRBV12-3/TRBV12-4,15,NA,TRBJ2-5,TRBD2,CASSLGGGVRETQYF,TGTGCCAGCAGTTTAGGTGGGGGGGTGAGAGAGACCCAGTACTTC
TRBV6-5,15,once,TRBJ1-2,TRBD1,CASRRDGTGGYGYTF,TGTGCCAGCAGGCGGGACGGGACAGGGGGATATGGCTACACCTTC
TRBV4-2,16,NA,TRBJ2-7,TRBD2,CASSQEGRGASYEQYF,TGTGCCAGCAGCCAAGAGGGGCGGGGGGCGTCCTACGAGCAGTACTTC
TRBV5-1,15,few,TRBJ2-4,NA,CASSQRQGGSIIQYF,TGCGCCAGCAGTCAGCGACAGGGAGGCTCGATCATTCAGTACTTC
TRBV2,13,NA,TRBJ1-5,NA,CASIERSNQPQHF,TGTGCCAGCATTGAACGGAGCAATCAGCCCCAGCATTTT
TRBV29-1,11,NA,TRBJ2-3,NA,CSGLTGDTQYF,TGCAGCGGGTTGACTGGCGATACGCAGTATTTT
TRBV12-3/TRBV12-4,12,few,TRBJ2-5,NA,CASSFGTFEQYF,TGTGCCAGCAGTTTTGGGACGTTTGAGCAGTACTTC
TRBV4-3,14,many,TRBJ2-5,NA,CASSQDPGGETQYF,TGCGCCAGCAGCCAAGATCCCGGAGGGGAGACCCAGTACTTC
TRBV28,14,few,TRBJ2-3,NA,CASTGGASTDTQYF,TGTGCCAGCACAGGCGGGGCGAGCACAGATACGCAGTATTTT
TRBV28,14,few,TRBJ2-4,TRBD1,CASSYSGTGGIQYF,TGTGCCAGCAGTTACTCCGGGACAGGGGGCATTCAGTACTTC
TRBV4-1,14,NA,TRBJ2-7,NA,CASSPGPLSNEQVF,TGCGCCAGCAGCCCGGGTCCCCTATCCAATGAGCAGGTCTTC
TRBV20-1,16,NA,TRBJ1-5,NA,CSAVKPGTPFDQPQHF,TGCAGTGCTGTCAAACCCGGGACGCCGTTTGATCAGCCCCAGCATTTT
TRBV29-1,17,NA,TRBJ2-3,TRBD2,CSVFVGLAGGPSDTQYF,TGCAGCGTTTTCGTGGGACTAGCGGGGGGGCCCTCCGATACGCAGTATTTT
TRBV4-2,15,NA,TRBJ1-4,TRBD1,CASSQATQGVEKLFF,TGTGCCAGCAGCCAAGCGACACAGGGGGTTGAAAAACTGTTTTTT
TRBV29-1,16,few,TRBJ1-2,TRBD1,CSAVKGTGGPGAGYTF,TGCAGCGCCGTAAAAGGGACAGGCGGACCTGGGGCTGGCTACACCTTC
TRBV7-9,17,once,TRBJ2-1,TRBD1,CASSLRTGGILEDEQFF,TGTGCCAGCAGCCTAAGGACAGGGGGCATCTTGGAAGATGAGCAGTTCTTC
TRBV12-3/TRBV12-4,12,NA,TRBJ1-1,NA,CASNRENTEAFF,TGTGCCAGCAATCGGGAAAACACTGAAGCTTTCTTT
TRBV7-3,16,NA,TRBJ2-1,TRBD2,CASSTSGGVLGNEQFF,TGTGCCAGCAGCACTAGCGGGGGGGTTTTAGGCAATGAGCAGTTCTTC
TRBV4-2,16,NA,TRBJ1-2,NA,CVSSQDDSGRDYGYTF,TGTGTCAGCAGCCAAGATGATAGCGGTCGGGACTATGGCTACACCTTC
TRBV12-3/TRBV12-4,14,few,TRBJ1-2,NA,CASSYTMGHYGYTF,TGTGCCAGCAGTTACACAATGGGCCACTATGGCTACACCTTC
TRBV20-1,15,few,TRBJ2-7,TRBD2,CSARRSGDSSYEQYF,TGCAGTGCTAGAAGAAGCGGGGATAGCTCCTACGAGCAGTACTTC